This T cell receptor (beta chain) was obtained from a study of T-cell reconstitution after alpha-beta-depleted transplantation in children. V lost 6 bases to trimming and J lost 5 bases; unmatched junction nucleotides: 7. The CDR3 is 14 residues long. Germline V gives CDR1 ENHRY, CDR2 SYGVKD. In its sample, this clonotype was seen a few times. Its antigen is undetermined. General study results and limits: Several hundred graft clones that had expanded were reportedly the source of alpha-beta T cells about two months after transplant. Elevated TCRbeta diversity at day 60 was traced, in some patients, to surviving recipient T cells and thymic progenitors. When one year had passed after transplant, most T-cell counts and diversity came from newly produced T cells.

Unique molecular identifiers featured in how the TCRbeta library was prepared. TCRdb independently ran MiXCR on the PCR reads; one entry per CDR3 protein. This sample carries 330,000 or so distinct CDR3 sequences, roughly 8.2% of them seen once, and the ten largest clones take over 7.5%. This chain joins TRBV10-3 and TRBJ1-1; 9 bases align to TRBD1. The TCR sequence derives from a female patient younger than 10 who had a stem cell transplant for Fanconi anemia, so the T cells may come from the graft donor. Sequenced material: peripheral blood, taken 360 days after TCRalphabeta/CD19-depleted stem cell transplant. The DNA for the CDR3 is TGTGCCATCAGGGGGACAGGGCGGGAAACTGAAGCTTTCTTT. It translates to CAIRGTGRETEAFF.